The rows below give T cell receptor beta chains drawn from one sample of a study of blood T cell repertoires in COVID-19. Data came from immunoSEQ multiplex PCR; TCRdb stores just in-frame clones and leaves some out. The table includes about 110,000 clones, approximately 78% detected once. Sample: peripheral blood. These receptors all stem from a man in his 70s with acute or convalescent COVID-19. The CDR3 runs from the conserved cysteine through the conserved F or W. Each record gives: clone size, V gene, J gene, D gene, CDR3 DNA, CDR3 protein. D genes are given only for firm matches. The size of a clone is reported for some rows only, either as once, few or many, or as a class for expanded clones.

.	TRBV7-2	TRBJ1-1	.	TGTGCCAGCAGCACGCGACAGACCACTGAAGCTTTCTTT	CASSTRQTTEAFF
.	TRBV7-8	TRBJ2-2	.	TGTGCCAGCAGCTTAGCGAGTCTTGGCGGGGAGCTGTTTTTT	CASSLASLGGELFF
few	TRBV3-1/TRBV3-2	TRBJ1-1	.	TGTGCCAGCAGCTTTGGTAGCACTGAAGCTTTCTTT	CASSFGSTEAFF
.	TRBV6-1	TRBJ1-5	TRBD1	TGTGCCAGCAGTGCAGGGACAGCTTATAGCAATCAGCCCCAGCATTTT	CASSAGTAYSNQPQHF
.	TRBV6-5	TRBJ1-1	TRBD1	TGTGCCAGCAGCTCCACAGGGGGCACTGAAGCTTTCTTT	CASSSTGGTEAFF
.	TRBV6-5	TRBJ1-2	.	TGTGCCAGCAGTTTCGTGGGAGGGGATAATGGCTACACCTTC	CASSFVGGDNGYTF
.	TRBV18	TRBJ2-1	TRBD2	TGTGCCAGCTCATCCTTCAGCGGGGGAAGCTCCTACAATGAGCAGTTCTTC	CASSSFSGGSSYNEQFF
few	TRBV9	TRBJ1-1	.	TGTGCCAGCAGCCCCTCAGGACACTCGAACACTGAAGCTTTCTTT	CASSPSGHSNTEAFF
.	TRBV24-1	TRBJ1-2	.	TGTGCCACCAGTGAAGGCGGGGGGTTTTATGGCTACACCTTC	CATSEGGGFYGYTF
.	TRBV28	TRBJ2-7	.	TGTGCCAGTAGAGATAGCGGAAGCTCCTACGAGCAGTACTTC	CASRDSGSSYEQYF
.	TRBV20-1	TRBJ1-2	TRBD1	TGCAGTGCTAGTCCCTCAGGACAGGGGAGCTACACCTTC	CSASPSGQGSYTF
.	TRBV28	TRBJ2-1	TRBD1	TGTGCCAGCAGTCCACAGGGGGCCCTAACTGAGCAGTTCTTC	CASSPQGALTEQFF
.	TRBV19	TRBJ2-7	TRBD1	TGTGCCAGTAGTATAGCGACAGGGGGTTACGAGCAGTACTTC	CASSIATGGYEQYF
.	TRBV6-5	TRBJ1-4	TRBD1	TGTGCCAGCATATTGGACAGGGTGAATGAAAAACTGTTTTTT	CASILDRVNEKLFF
.	TRBV27	TRBJ2-3	TRBD2	TGTGCCAGCAGTCCCATACCGGGACTAGCGGGTAGTCATACGCAGTATTTT	CASSPIPGLAGSHTQYF
.	TRBV28	TRBJ1-1	.	TGTGCCAGCAGTTTCAGACTAAGAGGCACTGAAGCTTTCTTT	CASSFRLRGTEAFF
.	TRBV5-4	TRBJ2-3	TRBD2	TGTGCCAGCAGCTCTACTAGCGGGGGGGGCACAGATACGCAGTATTTT	CASSSTSGGGTDTQYF
few	TRBV30	TRBJ1-6	TRBD1	TGTGCCTGGAGTGGGGACAGGGGCAATTCACCCCTCCACTTT	CAWSGDRGNSPLHF
.	TRBV10-3	TRBJ2-1	TRBD1	TGTGCCATCAGCCGGGACAGGGATTGGGGTGAGCAGTTCTTC	CAISRDRDWGEQFF
few	TRBV5-4	TRBJ2-1	.	TGTGCCAGCAGCTTGGCCAGGAGCGGCCAGAGCTCCTACAATGAGCAGTTCTTC	CASSLARSGQSSYNEQFF
.	TRBV2	TRBJ2-2	TRBD1	TGTGCCAGCAGTGAGGTACAGGGGGTAGGGGAGCTGTTTTTT	CASSEVQGVGELFF
.	TRBV28	TRBJ1-1	.	TGTGCCAGCAGTTTGGAGGCGAACACTGAAGCTTTCTTT	CASSLEANTEAFF
.	TRBV18	TRBJ1-3	.	TGTGCCAGCTCAGAGGCCGGGGCTGGAAACACCATATATTTT	CASSEAGAGNTIYF
.	TRBV30	TRBJ2-1	TRBD2	TGTGCCTGGAGTGTATTGAGCGGGACGGGGAGAGGGCAGTTCTTC	CAWSVLSGTGRGQFF
.	TRBV5-1	TRBJ2-1	.	TGCGCCAGCAGCTCCGGGATAAACAATGAGCAGTTCTTC	CASSSGINNEQFF
.	TRBV28	TRBJ2-1	.	TGTGCCAGCACAGGTAACAATGAGCAGTTCTTC	CASTGNNEQFF
.	TRBV28	TRBJ1-6	TRBD1	TGTGCCAGCAGTTTATGGGGTTCGGGACAGGGAAGTTCACCCCTCCACTTT	CASSLWGSGQGSSPLHF
.	TRBV2	TRBJ1-3	.	TGTGCCAGCAGGAATTCCGGGTCCCAGGGAGGAAACACCATATATTTT	CASRNSGSQGGNTIYF
.	TRBV3-1/TRBV3-2	TRBJ2-7	.	TGTGCCAGCAGATTTTCTCAGGTCGGTGCCTACGAGCAGTACTTC	CASRFSQVGAYEQYF
.	TRBV9	TRBJ1-5	TRBD1	TGTGCCAGCAGCACCGGACAGGGGATAGACAATCAGCCCCAGCATTTT	CASSTGQGIDNQPQHF
.	TRBV19	TRBJ2-1	TRBD1	TGTGCCAGTACGTACAGGGGGACGGAGCAGTTCTTC	CASTYRGTEQFF
.	TRBV5-1	TRBJ2-7	TRBD1	TGCGCCAGCAGCTATGTTACAGGGGTTCTCTTCTACGAGCAGTACTTC	CASSYVTGVLFYEQYF
few	TRBV19	TRBJ2-2	.	TGTGCCAGTATAAGACAGGCTACCTCGAACACCGGGGAGCTGTTTTTT	CASIRQATSNTGELFF
.	TRBV5-1	TRBJ1-2	TRBD1	TGCGCCAGCAGCTCACAGGGGTTAGACTATGGCTACACCTTC	CASSSQGLDYGYTF
.	TRBV19	TRBJ1-3	.	TGTGCCAGTAACTCAGGGGATACTGGAAACACCATATATTTT	CASNSGDTGNTIYF
.	TRBV10-3	TRBJ1-2	TRBD1	TGTGCCATCACCCGAGGGCAGGGGGGCGATGGCTACACCTTC	CAITRGQGGDGYTF
.	TRBV5-1	TRBJ2-2	TRBD2	TGCGCCAGCAGATTGGGGCTAGCGGGGGCCGGGGAGCTGTTTTTT	CASRLGLAGAGELFF
.	TRBV3-1/TRBV3-2	TRBJ2-3	.	TGTGCCAGCAGCCCACGGACAGTCACAGATACGCAGTATTTT	CASSPRTVTDTQYF
few	TRBV9	TRBJ2-3	.	TGTGCCAGCAGCGTCACACAAGACACAGATACGCAGTATTTT	CASSVTQDTDTQYF
.	TRBV28	TRBJ2-5	TRBD2	TGTGCCAGCAGTTTATCGGGAGGTGAGACCCAGTACTTC	CASSLSGGETQYF